One and the same sample provided the 6 T cell receptor beta chains below, sequenced in a study of technical replicates of blood from four donors. Profiled with immunoSEQ multiplex PCR; TCRdb holds only in-frame clones, not every one. The profile covers about 70,000 clones, with almost 98% appearing a single time and 0.21% taken by the ten largest. Sequencing used T cells isolated from PBMCs. These receptors came from a human donor in good health.

This chain connects TRBV2 to TRBJ1-2; 7 bases map to TRBD1. The CDR3 totals 14 residues. Trimming at V came to 7 bases and at J to 7 bases, leaving 12 bases not matched to a gene. The germline gives CDR1 SNHLY, CDR2 FYNNEI. The CDR3 DNA follows: TGTGCCAGCACTAGGGACAGAAATAGACCTGGCTACACCTTC. It specifies CASTRDRNRPGYTF. The full variable domain, completed using reference TRBV2 and TRBJ1-2, is EPEVTQTPSHQVTQMGQEVILRCVPISNHLYFYWYRQILGQKVEFLVSFYNNEISEKSEIFDDQFSVERPDGSNFTLKIRSTKLEDSAMYFCASTRDRNRPGYTFGSGTRLTVV.

The gene calls are TRBV5-4 and TRBJ2-6; no reliable D call. The ends were cut back, 0 bases at V and 2 bases at J, with 15 bases in the middle. This CDR3 is built from 18 residues. Looked up from germline, CDR1 is SGHNT and CDR2 is YYREEE (reference sequence). The CDR3 protein is CASSLVVSGWPGANVLTF. The CDR3 nucleotides are TGTGCCAGCAGCTTGGTAGTGTCAGGCTGGCCTGGGGCCAACGTCCTGACTTTC.

The chain combines TRBV10-1 with TRBJ2-5, with a possible D match to TRBD1 (5 bases). The CDR3 contains 14 residues. Germline V CDR1 and CDR2: WNHNN, SYGVQD (reference sequence). V was clipped by 6 bases and J by 3 bases, with 14 bases between them. The DNA of the CDR3 is TGCGCCAGCAGCGAAACTGTAGGGGAAGAGACCCAGTACTTC. Its protein is CASSETVGEETQYF.

This chain uses TRBV13 with TRBJ2-7; no firm D call. The V gene's germline CDR1 is PRHDT and CDR2 FYEKMQ (reference sequence). Trimming removed 0 bases from V and 0 bases from J, with 15 bases in between. The CDR3 length is 17 residues. The CDR3 loop is CASSLGVGSKSSYEQYF. CDR3 bases: TGTGCCAGCAGCTTAGGCGTGGGCAGTAAGAGCTCCTACGAGCAGTACTTC.

The chain links TRBV10-1 to TRBJ2-1; 9 positions match TRBD2. V trimming: 6 bases; J trimming: 8 bases; junction bases outside the gene matches: 11. The germline gives CDR1 WNHNN, CDR2 SYGVQD (reference sequence). The CDR3 totals 15 residues. CDR3 nucleotide sequence: TGCGCCAGCAGCTTTACTAGCGGGCCTTCCGATGAGCAGTTCTTC. This codes for CASSFTSGPSDEQFF.

A single count supports this clone. This rearrangement joins TRBV4-1 to TRBJ2-2; the match to TRBD2 covers 11 bases. V shed 3 bases and J 3 bases; nucleotides not matched to a gene: 9. There are 18 residues in the CDR3. The V gene's germline CDR1 is MGHRA and CDR2 YSYEKL. This CDR3 is CASSHALAGVLDTGELFF. CDR3 in DNA: TGCGCCAGCAGCCACGCACTAGCGGGAGTTTTGGACACCGGGGAGCTGTTTTTT.